This TCR beta chain was found in a study of regulatory T cells in long-lasting Graves disease. Noted time point: newly diagnosed GD, antithyroid drugs for less than 3 months. Scientists built the TCR library using RNA that was extracted from PBMCs. A remark on this clonotype: What it binds is unknown.

Trimming removed 8 bases from V and 7 bases from J, with 17 bases in between. Germline V gene data show CDR1 as SGHTA and CDR2 as FQGNSA. This CDR3 has 14 amino acids. Overall study results and limits: The study examined only peripheral blood, not thyroid tissue. Persistent disease preferred TRBV28, TRBJ1-2 and TRBJ2-5; new disease, TRBV20-1 and TRBJ2-1.

With iRepertoire HTBI primers and Arm-PCR of CDR3 regions, TCR beta libraries were built. TCRdb re-called the multiplex PCR reads with MiXCR, one entry per CDR3 protein. The table has about 540,000 distinct CDR3 sequences, roughly 12% seen once. These data were also filed under a second study, of T cells in Graves' hyperthyroidism and ophthalmopathy. From that report: In the first-round RT-PCR of the TCR CDR3, the HTBI primer set was used. Blood samples included most of the expanded thyroid clonotypes exceeding 0.001.

Sequenced here: peripheral blood mononuclear cells (PBMCs), sampled at new diagnosis, from a patient treated with antithyroid drugs. V is TRBV7-2 and J is TRBJ1-4; D ambiguous. This clonotype was sampled from a man aged 25-45 years with Graves disease. The CDR3 DNA is TGTGCCAGCCTCTCCGTAGGGTCGAGTGAAAAACTGTTTTTT. Amino acid sequence: CASLSVGSSEKLFF.